This is a list of T cell receptor beta chains from one sample in a study of T cell changes during pregnancy in multiple sclerosis. Sequencing used immunoSEQ multiplex PCR; TCRdb keeps in-frame clones, though not all of them. The table lists about 46,000 clones, around 92% of them singletons. The material sequenced was peripheral blood, taken in the third trimester of pregnancy. Receptor source: a female donor with multiple sclerosis, enrolled in a pregnancy study. Each CDR3 is given with its conserved first and last residue. D genes are given only for firm matches. Rows give clone size only sometimes, using once, few, many, or a class for an expanded clone.

size,J,V,D,CDR3,DNA
NA,TRBJ2-7,TRBV6-5,TRBD1,CASSYGQGSYEQYF,TGTGCCAGCAGTTACGGACAGGGATCCTACGAGCAGTACTTC
NA,TRBJ1-5,TRBV10-1,TRBD1,CASSVTQDRGHF,TGCGCCAGCAGCGTTACCCAGGACAGGGGGCATTTT
NA,TRBJ1-2,TRBV9,NA,CASSVGLQANYGYTF,TGTGCCAGCAGCGTAGGTCTCCAGGCTAACTATGGCTACACCTTC
NA,TRBJ2-4,TRBV4-2,NA,CASSQDARVHVAKNIQYF,TGTGCCAGCAGCCAAGATGCGCGGGTTCACGTAGCCAAAAACATTCAGTACTTC
NA,TRBJ2-1,TRBV6-4,NA,CASSVSPGLYNEQFF,TGTGCCAGCAGTGTAAGCCCCGGTCTCTACAATGAGCAGTTCTTC
NA,TRBJ2-5,TRBV28,NA,CASSFWGGRETQYF,TGTGCCAGCAGTTTTTGGGGAGGCCGCGAGACCCAGTACTTC
NA,TRBJ2-1,TRBV5-6,NA,CASSLGGGGSYNEQFF,TGTGCCAGCAGCTTGGGGGGGGGCGGCTCCTACAATGAGCAGTTCTTC
once,TRBJ1-1,TRBV7-9,NA,CASSSEGATEAFF,TGTGCCAGCAGCTCCGAGGGTGCCACTGAAGCTTTCTTT
NA,TRBJ2-5,TRBV27,NA,CASSLDLRSFLWEETQYF,TGTGCCAGCAGTTTGGACCTCCGGAGCTTCCTATGGGAGGAGACCCAGTACTTC
NA,TRBJ2-1,TRBV28,TRBD2,CASSLFSGSSYNEQFF,TGTGCCAGCAGTTTATTTAGCGGGAGCTCCTACAATGAGCAGTTCTTC
NA,TRBJ2-3,TRBV4-1,TRBD2,CASSQTSGSRGTDTQYF,TGCGCCAGCAGCCAGACTAGCGGGAGTCGGGGCACAGATACGCAGTATTTT
NA,TRBJ1-1,TRBV13,NA,CASSPGVRSTEAFF,TGTGCCAGCAGCCCGGGAGTCCGATCCACTGAAGCTTTCTTT
NA,TRBJ1-2,TRBV19,NA,CASNSERQLYGYTF,TGTGCCAGTAACTCGGAAAGACAGCTCTATGGCTACACCTTC
NA,TRBJ2-1,TRBV29-1,NA,CSVDTYNEQFF,TGCAGCGTTGATACTTACAATGAGCAGTTCTTC
NA,TRBJ1-1,TRBV6-5,TRBD1,CASSYGDRVNTEAFF,TGTGCCAGCAGTTACGGGGACAGGGTGAACACTGAAGCTTTCTTT
NA,TRBJ2-3,TRBV7-3,NA,CASSLTPGIITDTQYF,TGTGCCAGCAGCTTAACGCCGGGAATAATAACAGATACGCAGTATTTT
NA,TRBJ2-3,TRBV10-3,TRBD2,CAISRGGARTDTQYF,TGTGCCATCAGTCGGGGGGGGGCGAGAACAGATACGCAGTATTTT
NA,TRBJ1-5,TRBV27,NA,CASSPGAEEISNQPQHF,TGTGCCAGCAGTCCGGGAGCCGAGGAGATTAGCAATCAGCCCCAGCATTTT
NA,TRBJ2-5,TRBV7-2,TRBD2,CASSLAAVSGTSGNQQETQYF,TGTGCCAGCAGCTTAGCCGCGGTATCCGGGACTAGCGGGAATCAACAAGAGACCCAGTACTTC
once,TRBJ2-1,TRBV7-6,TRBD2,CASSLGSAGETYNEQFF,TGTGCCAGCAGCTTAGGTTCAGCGGGAGAAACCTACAATGAGCAGTTCTTC
once,TRBJ2-5,TRBV30,TRBD2,CAWRTTSGHPIETQYF,TGTGCCTGGAGGACCACTAGCGGGCATCCTATAGAGACCCAGTACTTC
NA,TRBJ1-5,TRBV27,NA,CASRDRYSNQPQHF,TGTGCCAGCAGGGACAGATATAGCAATCAGCCCCAGCATTTT
NA,TRBJ2-6,TRBV4-3,NA,CASSDGREVSGANVLTF,TGCGCCAGCAGCGACGGACGGGAAGTCTCTGGGGCCAACGTCCTGACTTTC
NA,TRBJ1-2,TRBV4-3,TRBD1,CASSQVVGTGDAYGYTF,TGCGCCAGCAGCCAAGTGGTTGGGACAGGGGATGCCTATGGCTACACCTTC
NA,TRBJ2-7,TRBV7-9,NA,CASSQAGDPTYEQYF,TGTGCCAGCAGCCAAGCAGGGGACCCCACCTACGAGCAGTACTTC
NA,TRBJ1-5,TRBV6-1,NA,CASRTLGQTQPQHF,TGTGCCAGCAGGACCCTAGGACAGACTCAGCCCCAGCATTTT
NA,TRBJ2-2,TRBV2,NA,CASSRAGEFGGELFF,TGTGCCAGCAGTCGTGCAGGGGAATTTGGCGGGGAGCTGTTTTTT
NA,TRBJ2-5,TRBV18,NA,CASSPSGGTQETQYF,TGTGCCAGCTCACCAAGTGGGGGCACCCAAGAGACCCAGTACTTC